This record covers a single TCR beta chain. The data belong to a study of blood T cell repertoires in COVID-19. On the study more broadly: There were acute and convalescent COVID-19 samples, and they came from the United States, Italy and Spain.

Enrolled through a virtual design, the participants were between about 18 and 100 years of age and came from fewer than 30 US areas. The method was immunoSEQ multiplex PCR; TCRdb's version includes in-frame clones alone and lacks a portion of them. In the table there are 250,000 to 300,000 clones, roughly 90% of which are singletons. Trimming shortened V by 5 bases and J by 10 bases, and 24 bases separated the two germline ends. From germline, CDR1 is SGHVS and CDR2 FQNEAQ. The CDR3 contains 16 residues. The chain couples TRBV7-8 to TRBJ1-5; maybe TRBD1 (5 bases). This receptor was taken from a woman in her thirties or forties with acute COVID-19. The sequenced sample consisted of PBMCs or T cells enriched from blood (not recorded which). CDR3 amino acids: CASSPREGTKYVPQHF. The CDR3 DNA follows: TGTGCCAGCAGCCCCCGGGAGGGGACTAAATACGTTCCCCAGCATTTT.